Below are 9 T cell receptor beta chains sequenced from a single sample in a study of blood T cell repertoires in COVID-19. Clones were read by immunoSEQ multiplex PCR, and TCRdb kept only the in-frame ones, dropping some. The sample includes a few hundred thousand clones, about 87% of them seen just once. Material: PBMCs or T cells enriched from blood (not recorded which). These receptors originate from a woman in her forties or fifties who had recovered from COVID-19.

The CDR3 region has the DNA TGTGCCAGCAGCTTAGCGACACACACAGATACGCAGTATTTT. Translating gives CASSLATHTDTQYF. The chain uses TRBV9 and TRBJ2-3; D is possibly TRBD2 (5 bases). V was shortened by 4 bases and J by 2 bases, with 11 bases between the two germline ends. The CDR3 extends over 14 amino acids. CDR1 and CDR2 from the germline V gene are SGDLS and YYNGEE. Together with reference TRBV9 and TRBJ2-3, the CDR3 gives the full variable domain: DSGVTQTPKHLITATGQRVTLRCSPRSGDLSVYWYQQSLDQGLQFLIQYYNGEERAKGNILERFSAQQFPDLHSELNLSSLELGDSALYFCASSLATHTDTQYFGPGTRLTVL.

This rearrangement joins TRBV9 to TRBJ1-2; no firm D call. V was trimmed by 0 bases and J by 2 bases, leaving 8 bases between them. Germline V CDR1 and CDR2: SGDLS, YYNGEE. The CDR3 spans 14 residues. The CDR3 DNA follows: TGTGCCAGCAGCGTAGCGACTGCCAACTATGGCTACACCTTC. Protein product: CASSVATANYGYTF.

The gene calls are TRBV4-3 and TRBJ1-2, with 7 bases aligning to TRBD1. J was trimmed by 6 bases and V by 0 bases; bases with no gene match: 1. Germline CDR1 LGHNA, CDR2 YSLEER. The CDR3 is made up of 13 amino acids. The chain's CDR3 is CASSQETGDGYTF. The CDR3 nucleotides are TGCGCCAGCAGCCAAGAAACAGGGGATGGCTACACCTTC.

This chain connects TRBV6-5 to TRBJ2-3, with D perhaps matching TRBD2 (5 bases). From germline, CDR1 is MNHEY and CDR2 SVGAGI. Trimming removed 2 bases at V and 0 bases at J, with 12 bases between. The CDR3 consists of 16 residues. This CDR3 reads CASSYGRDGSTDTQYF. DNA for the CDR3: TGTGCCAGCAGTTACGGACGGGATGGTAGCACAGATACGCAGTATTTT.

This clone was seen once. The J gene is TRBJ2-7, the V gene TRBV30, with 8 bases lining up with TRBD1. CDR1 is GTSNPN and CDR2 is SVGIG in the germline V gene (reference sequence). This CDR3 comprises 13 residues. J lost 6 bases, V lost 2 bases, and 6 bases had no gene match. This chain's CDR3 is CAWSTGQGSEQYF. The CDR3 DNA reads as TGTGCCTGGAGTACCGGACAGGGCTCCGAGCAGTACTTC. Full variable domain (remainder filled in from reference TRBV30 and TRBJ2-7): SQTIHQWPATLVQPVGSPLSLECTVEGTSNPNLYWYRQAAGRGLQLLFYSVGIGQISSEVPQNLSASRPQDRQFILSSKKLLLSDSGFYLCAWSTGQGSEQYFGPGTRLTVT.

The DNA of the CDR3 is TGTGCCAGTAGTATTTCTAGCGGCTCCTACGAGCAGTACTTC. It codes for CASSISSGSYEQYF. This chain joins TRBV19 and TRBJ2-7, with 7 bases aligning to TRBD2. Germline CDR1 reads LNHDA; CDR2 reads SQIVND (reference sequence). The CDR3 has 14 residues. After removal of 3 bases from V and 0 bases from J, the junction contained 2 bases not matched to a gene. Together with reference TRBV19 and TRBJ2-7, the CDR3 gives the full variable domain: DGGITQSPKYLFRKEGQNVTLSCEQNLNHDAMYWYRQDPGQGLRLIYYSQIVNDFQKGDIAEGYSVSREKKESFPLTVTSAQKNPTAFYLCASSISSGSYEQYFGPGTRLTVT.

This clone appeared a few times. This sequence joins TRBV5-6 and TRBJ1-1; TRBD1 matches 7 bases. Per the germline V gene, CDR1 is SGHDT and CDR2 is YYEEEE. CDR3 size: 15 residues. Trimming at V came to 5 bases and at J to 4 bases, leaving 11 bases not matched to a gene. CDR3 coding DNA: TGTGCCAGCAGGAGTGGGCAGGGGGGAATCACTGAAGCTTTCTTT. Encoded protein: CASRSGQGGITEAFF.

This clone was counted once. This sequence joins TRBV5-8 and TRBJ1-2; no firm D call. The germline CDR1 and CDR2 sequences are SGHTS and YDEGEE. Trimming removed 0 bases from V and 5 bases from J, with 14 bases in between. The CDR3 is 15 residues long. The CDR3 is CASSLGVQTYYGYTF. The CDR3 nucleotides are TGTGCCAGCAGCTTGGGGGTACAGACGTATTATGGCTACACCTTC.

The chain recombines TRBV28 with TRBJ1-1, with 7 bases that match TRBD1. CDR3 length equals 14 residues. The germline V gene has CDR1 MDHEN and CDR2 SYDVKM. The trim removed 8 bases at V and 0 bases at J, leaving 6 bases unmatched. The CDR3 DNA reads TGTGCCAGCGGACGGGACAGACTGAACACTGAAGCTTTCTTT. Protein: CASGRDRLNTEAFF.